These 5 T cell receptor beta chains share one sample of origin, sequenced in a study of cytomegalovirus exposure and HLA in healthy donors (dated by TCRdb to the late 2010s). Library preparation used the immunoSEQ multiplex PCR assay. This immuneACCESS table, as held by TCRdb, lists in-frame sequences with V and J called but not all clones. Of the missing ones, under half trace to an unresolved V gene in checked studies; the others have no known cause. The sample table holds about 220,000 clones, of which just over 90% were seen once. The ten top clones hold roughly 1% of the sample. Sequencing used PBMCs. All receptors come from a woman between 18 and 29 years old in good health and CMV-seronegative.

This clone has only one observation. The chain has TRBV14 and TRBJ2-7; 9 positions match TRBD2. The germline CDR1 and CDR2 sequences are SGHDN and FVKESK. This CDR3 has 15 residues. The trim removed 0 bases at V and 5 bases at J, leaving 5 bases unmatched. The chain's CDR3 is CASSQDERLADEQYF. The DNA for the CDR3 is TGTGCCAGCAGCCAAGATGAGAGACTAGCGGACGAGCAGTACTTC.

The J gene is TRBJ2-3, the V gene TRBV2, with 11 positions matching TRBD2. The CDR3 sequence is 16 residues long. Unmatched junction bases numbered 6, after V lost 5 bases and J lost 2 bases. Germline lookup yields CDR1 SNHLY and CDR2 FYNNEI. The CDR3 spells CASSLWTSGFTDTQYF. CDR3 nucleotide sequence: TGTGCCAGCAGTTTATGGACTAGCGGGTTCACAGATACGCAGTATTTT.

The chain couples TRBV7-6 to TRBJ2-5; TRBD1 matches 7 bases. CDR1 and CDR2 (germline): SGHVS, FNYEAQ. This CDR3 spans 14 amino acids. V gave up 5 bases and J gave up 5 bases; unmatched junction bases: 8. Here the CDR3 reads CASSGDRVLETQYF. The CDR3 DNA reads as TGTGCCAGCAGCGGAGACAGGGTTTTGGAGACCCAGTACTTC.

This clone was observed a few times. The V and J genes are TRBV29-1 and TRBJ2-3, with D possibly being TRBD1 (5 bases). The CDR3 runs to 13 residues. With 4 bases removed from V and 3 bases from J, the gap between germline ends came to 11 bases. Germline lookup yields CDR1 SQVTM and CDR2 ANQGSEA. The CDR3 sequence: CSVARQGTDTQYF. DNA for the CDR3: TGCAGCGTTGCCCGGCAGGGAACAGATACGCAGTATTTT.

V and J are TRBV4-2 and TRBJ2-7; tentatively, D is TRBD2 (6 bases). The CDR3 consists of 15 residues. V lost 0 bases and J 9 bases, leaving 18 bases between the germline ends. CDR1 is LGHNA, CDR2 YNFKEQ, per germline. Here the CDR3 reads CASSQDRVAALGQYF. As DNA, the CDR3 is TGTGCCAGCAGCCAAGATAGAGTAGCGGCCCTGGGGCAGTACTTC.